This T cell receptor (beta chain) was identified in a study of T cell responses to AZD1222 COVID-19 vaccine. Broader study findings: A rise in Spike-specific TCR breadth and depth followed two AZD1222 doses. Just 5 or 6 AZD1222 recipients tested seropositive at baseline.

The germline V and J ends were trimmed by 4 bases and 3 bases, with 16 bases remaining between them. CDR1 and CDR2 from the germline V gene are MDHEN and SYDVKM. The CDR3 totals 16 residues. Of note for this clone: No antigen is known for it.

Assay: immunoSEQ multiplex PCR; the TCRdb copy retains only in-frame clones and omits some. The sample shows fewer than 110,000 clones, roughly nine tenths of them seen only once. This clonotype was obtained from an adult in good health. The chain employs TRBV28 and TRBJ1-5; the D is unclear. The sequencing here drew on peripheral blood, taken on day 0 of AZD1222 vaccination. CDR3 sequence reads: CASSSAGGAHNQPQHF. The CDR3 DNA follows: TGTGCCAGCAGTTCTGCGGGAGGAGCACACAATCAGCCCCAGCATTTT.